Below are 4 T cell receptor beta chains sequenced from a single sample in a study of T cells in Graves' hyperthyroidism and ophthalmopathy. TCR beta CDR3 sequences were amplified from RNA transcripts. The primer set for the first-round RT-PCR of the TCR CDR3 was HTBI. MiXCR, applied by TCRdb to the multiplex PCR reads, yields one record per CDR3 protein. This sample has around 540,000 distinct CDR3 sequences; 46% occur once, and the top ten carry 6.5% to 9%. Input material: peripheral blood or thyroid tissue (not recorded which). These receptors were collected from a woman under 30 with Graves' hyperthyroidism.

This clonotype was observed many times. The chain employs TRBV20-1 and TRBJ2-5, with D hard to call. This CDR3 region has 11 residues. The germline V gene has CDR1 DFQATT and CDR2 SNEGSKA (reference sequence). Trimming pared 4 bases from V and 1 base from J, leaving 4 bases between. CDR3 in DNA: TGCAGTGCTACAGCCCAAGAGACCCAGTACTTC. Translation gives CSATAQETQYF.

V gene TRBV5-1 combines with J gene TRBJ2-5; 13 bases are a match to TRBD2. This CDR3 has 15 amino acids. The V and J ends lost 3 bases and 5 bases, in that order; junction bases with no gene match: 4. Germline lookup yields CDR1 SGHRS and CDR2 YFSETQ. CDR3 residues: CASSSWTSGSETQYF. CDR3 nucleotides: TGCGCCAGCAGCTCCTGGACTAGCGGGAGCGAGACCCAGTACTTC.

This clonotype was detected a few times. The chain carries TRBV10-3 and TRBJ1-1; no clear D gene. From germline, CDR1 is ENHRY and CDR2 SYGVKD. This CDR3 has 12 amino acids. V was clipped by 7 bases and J by 0 bases, with 6 bases between them. This CDR3 reads CAIKDLNTEAFF. The CDR3 DNA reads as TGTGCCATCAAGGACCTGAACACTGAAGCTTTCTTT.

The chain couples TRBV29-1 to TRBJ2-7, with D uncertain. V was cut by 5 bases and J by 6 bases, with 11 bases left in between. CDR3 length: 11 residues. Germline V lookup: CDR1 SQVTM, CDR2 ANQGSEA. CDR3 DNA sequence: TGCAGCGTTTTAACAGCACGCGAGCAGTACTTC. Translating it yields CSVLTAREQYF.